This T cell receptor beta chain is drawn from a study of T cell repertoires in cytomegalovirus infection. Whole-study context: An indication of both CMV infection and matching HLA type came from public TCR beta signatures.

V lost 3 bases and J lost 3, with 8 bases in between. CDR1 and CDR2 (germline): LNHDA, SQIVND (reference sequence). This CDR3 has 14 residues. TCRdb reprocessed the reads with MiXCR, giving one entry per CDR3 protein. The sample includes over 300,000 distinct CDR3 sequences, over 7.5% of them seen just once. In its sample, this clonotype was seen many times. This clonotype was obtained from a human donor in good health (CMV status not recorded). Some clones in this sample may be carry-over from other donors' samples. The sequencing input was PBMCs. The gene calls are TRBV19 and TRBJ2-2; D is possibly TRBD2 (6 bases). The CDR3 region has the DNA TGTGCCAGTAGTATTAAGCGGGACACCGGGGAGCTGTTTTTT. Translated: CASSIKRDTGELFF.